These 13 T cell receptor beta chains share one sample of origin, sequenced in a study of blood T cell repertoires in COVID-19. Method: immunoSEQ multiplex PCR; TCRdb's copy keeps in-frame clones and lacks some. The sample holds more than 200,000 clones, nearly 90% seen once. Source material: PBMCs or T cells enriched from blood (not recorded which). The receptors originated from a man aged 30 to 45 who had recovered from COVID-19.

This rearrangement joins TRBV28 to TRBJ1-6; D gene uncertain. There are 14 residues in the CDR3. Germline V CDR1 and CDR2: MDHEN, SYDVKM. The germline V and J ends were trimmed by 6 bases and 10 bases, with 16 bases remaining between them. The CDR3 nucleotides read TGTGCCAGCAGGGACTTTGGCCCGTGGTCACCCCTCCACTTT. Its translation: CASRDFGPWSPLHF.

The CDR3 spells CASSAGQGDPYRDEKLFF. CDR3 sequence (DNA): TGTGCCAGTAGCGCGGGACAGGGGGACCCATATCGGGATGAAAAACTGTTTTTT. The chain combines TRBV19 with TRBJ1-4; 11 nucleotides align to TRBD1. CDR3 size: 18 residues. Germline CDR1 LNHDA, CDR2 SQIVND (reference sequence). Unmatched junction bases numbered 15, after V lost 6 bases and J lost 6 bases.

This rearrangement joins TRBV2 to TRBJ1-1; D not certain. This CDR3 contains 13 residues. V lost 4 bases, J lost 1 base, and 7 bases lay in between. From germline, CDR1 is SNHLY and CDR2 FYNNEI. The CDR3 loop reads CASSVEENTEAFF. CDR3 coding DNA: TGTGCCAGCAGTGTTGAGGAGAACACTGAAGCTTTCTTT.

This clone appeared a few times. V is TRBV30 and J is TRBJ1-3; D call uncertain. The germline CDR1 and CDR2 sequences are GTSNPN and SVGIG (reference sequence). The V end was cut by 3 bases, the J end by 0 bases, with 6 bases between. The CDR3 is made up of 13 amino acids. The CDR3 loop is CAWRTSSGNTIYF. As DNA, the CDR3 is TGTGCCTGGAGGACAAGCTCTGGAAACACCATATATTTT.

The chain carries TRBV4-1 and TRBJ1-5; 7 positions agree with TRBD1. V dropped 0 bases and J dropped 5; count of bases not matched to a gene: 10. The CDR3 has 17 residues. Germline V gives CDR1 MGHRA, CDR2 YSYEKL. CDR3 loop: CASSQEWTGEFYQPQHF. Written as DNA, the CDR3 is TGCGCCAGCAGCCAAGAGTGGACAGGAGAATTCTATCAGCCCCAGCATTTT.

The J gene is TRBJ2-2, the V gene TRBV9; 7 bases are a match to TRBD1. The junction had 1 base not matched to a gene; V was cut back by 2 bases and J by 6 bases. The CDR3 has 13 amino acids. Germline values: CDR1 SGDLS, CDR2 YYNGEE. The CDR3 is CASSVGTAGELFF. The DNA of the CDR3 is TGTGCCAGCAGCGTCGGGACAGCCGGGGAGCTGTTTTTT.

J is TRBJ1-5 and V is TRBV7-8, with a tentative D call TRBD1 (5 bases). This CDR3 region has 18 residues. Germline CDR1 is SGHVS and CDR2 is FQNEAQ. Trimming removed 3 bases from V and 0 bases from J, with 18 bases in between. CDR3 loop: CASSLARRDSFSNQPQHF. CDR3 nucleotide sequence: TGTGCCAGCAGCTTGGCCAGGCGGGACTCCTTTAGCAATCAGCCCCAGCATTTT.

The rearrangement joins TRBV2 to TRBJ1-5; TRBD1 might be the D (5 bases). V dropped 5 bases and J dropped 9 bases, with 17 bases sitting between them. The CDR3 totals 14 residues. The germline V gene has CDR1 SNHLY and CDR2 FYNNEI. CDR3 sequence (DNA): TGTGCCAGCAGTCCCCAAGGGACTCCGGGGCCCCAGCATTTT. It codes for CASSPQGTPGPQHF.

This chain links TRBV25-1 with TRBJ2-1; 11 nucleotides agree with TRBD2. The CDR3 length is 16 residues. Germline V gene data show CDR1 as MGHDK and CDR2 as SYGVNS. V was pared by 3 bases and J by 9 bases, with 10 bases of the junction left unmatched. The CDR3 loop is CASSEFSGRASGEQFF. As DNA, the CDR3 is TGTGCCAGCAGTGAGTTTAGCGGGAGGGCCTCGGGTGAGCAGTTCTTC.

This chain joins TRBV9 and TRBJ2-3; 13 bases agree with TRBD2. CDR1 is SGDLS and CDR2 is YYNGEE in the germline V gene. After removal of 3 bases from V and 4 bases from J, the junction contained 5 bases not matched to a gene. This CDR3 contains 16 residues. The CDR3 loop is CASSATSGRTADTQYF. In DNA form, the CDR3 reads TGTGCCAGCAGCGCGACTAGCGGGAGGACGGCAGATACGCAGTATTTT.

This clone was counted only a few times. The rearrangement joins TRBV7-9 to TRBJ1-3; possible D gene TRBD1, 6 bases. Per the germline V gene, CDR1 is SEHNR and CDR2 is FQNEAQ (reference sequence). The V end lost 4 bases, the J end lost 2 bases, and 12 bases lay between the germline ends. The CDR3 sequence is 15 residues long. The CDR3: CASSSPGTPGNTIYF. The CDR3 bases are TGTGCCAGCAGCTCCCCCGGGACACCTGGAAACACCATATATTTT.

The CDR3 loop reads CASSPPGQANQPQHF. In DNA, the CDR3 is TGTGCCAGCTCACCACCCGGCCAGGCAAATCAGCCCCAGCATTTT. V and J are TRBV18 and TRBJ1-5; D not certain. V shed 0 bases and J shed 4 bases, with 10 bases lying between them. Germline values: CDR1 KGHSH, CDR2 LQKENI. This CDR3 has 15 amino acids.

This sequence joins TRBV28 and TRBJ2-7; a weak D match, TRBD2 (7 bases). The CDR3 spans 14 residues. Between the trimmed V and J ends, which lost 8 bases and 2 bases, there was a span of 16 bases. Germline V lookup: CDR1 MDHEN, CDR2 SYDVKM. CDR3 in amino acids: CASLSGGTTYEQYF. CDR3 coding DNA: TGTGCCAGCCTCTCCGGGGGGACAACCTACGAGCAGTACTTC.